The sequence of this T cell receptor beta chain was determined in a study of blood T cell repertoires in COVID-19. About the study: COVID-19 samples collected from the United States, Italy and Spain covered acute and convalescent phases. T cells, B-cell-depleted T cells, or PBMCs supplied cDNA or gDNA.

Per the authors' pipeline: Estimation of nucleated cell counts was performed using reference gene primer amplification. Profiled with immunoSEQ multiplex PCR; TCRdb holds only in-frame clones, not every one. V, J and clone size derive from that table, while D and trimming were established from the DNA sequence. The table lists around 87,000 clones, about 88% of them singletons, with 8% to 10% in the top ten. Germline CDR1 is LGHDT and CDR2 is YNNKEL (reference sequence). This CDR3 is 15 amino acids long. V lost 4 bases, J lost 2 bases, and 4 bases stayed unmatched. The sequenced sample consisted of peripheral blood. V gene TRBV3-1 (or the pseudogene TRBV3-2) combines with J gene TRBJ1-4; 7 nucleotides align to TRBD1. The clonotype comes from a man aged 45 to 65 with acute or convalescent COVID-19. In nucleotides, the CDR3 is TGTGCCAGCAGCCGGAACAGGGGTACTAATGAAAAACTGTTTTTT. It yields the protein CASSRNRGTNEKLFF.